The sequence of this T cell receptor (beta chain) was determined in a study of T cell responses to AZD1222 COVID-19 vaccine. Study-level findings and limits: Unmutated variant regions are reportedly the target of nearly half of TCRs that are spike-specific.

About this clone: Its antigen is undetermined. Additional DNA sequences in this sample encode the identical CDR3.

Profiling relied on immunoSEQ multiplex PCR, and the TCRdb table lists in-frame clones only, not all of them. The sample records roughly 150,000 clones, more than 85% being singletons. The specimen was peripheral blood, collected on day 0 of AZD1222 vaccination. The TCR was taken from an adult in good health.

The CDR3 sequence: CASSLLGLNGNTIYF. The DNA for the CDR3 is TGTGCCAGCAGTTTACTGGGGTTAAATGGAAACACCATATATTTT. This chain connects TRBV28 to TRBJ1-3; D uncertain. Trimming took 2 bases from V and 3 from J, leaving 11 bases between them. The germline gives CDR1 MDHEN, CDR2 SYDVKM. The CDR3 length is 15 residues.